Shown below are 22 T cell receptor beta chains from a single sample sequenced in a study of blood T cell repertoires in COVID-19. TCRdb's copy holds only in-frame clones and misses some; the assay was immunoSEQ multiplex PCR. Among about 360,000 clones listed, approximately 86% were seen once. What was sequenced was peripheral blood. The receptors stem from a woman aged 55-69 years with COVID-19, enrolled during active disease.

The chain recombines TRBV27 with TRBJ2-7, with 7 nucleotides matching TRBD1. The CDR3 loop spans 15 amino acids. Germline V gene lookup returns CDR1 MNHEY and CDR2 SMNVEV (reference sequence). V gave up 2 bases and J gave up 1 base; unmatched junction bases: 5. CDR3 nucleotide sequence: TGTGCCAGCAGTTTAGTCAGGGACAGTTCCTACGAGCAGTACTTC. Protein sequence: CASSLVRDSSYEQYF.

The chain links TRBV5-1 to TRBJ1-1; 7 positions agree with TRBD1. V was clipped by 2 bases and J by 0 bases; unmatched bases: 10. CDR1 and CDR2 from the germline V gene are SGHRS and YFSETQ. The CDR3 is 17 amino acids. CDR3 bases: TGCGCCAGCAGCTTTGGACAGGAACGGGTACTGAACACTGAAGCTTTCTTT. It yields the protein CASSFGQERVLNTEAFF.

The rearrangement joins TRBV18 to TRBJ2-3; TRBD2 matches at 8 bases. Trimming at V came to 8 bases and at J to 0 bases, leaving 1 base not matched to a gene. CDR3 length: 13 amino acids. The V gene's germline CDR1 is KGHSH and CDR2 LQKENI. CDR3 residues: CASPGGSTDTQYF. The CDR3 DNA follows: TGTGCCAGCCCGGGGGGGAGCACAGATACGCAGTATTTT. Full variable domain (remainder filled in from reference TRBV18 and TRBJ2-3): NAGVMQNPRHLVRRRGQEARLRCSPMKGHSHVYWYRQLPEEGLKFMVYLQKENIIDESGMPKERFSAEFPKEGPSILRIQQVVRGDSAAYFCASPGGSTDTQYFGPGTRLTVL.

This sequence joins TRBV12-3 or TRBV12-4 and TRBJ1-6; D gene uncertain. V gave up 3 bases and J gave up 14 bases, with 11 bases separating them. This CDR3 is built from 12 residues. The CDR3 nucleotides are TGTGCCAGCAGTTTCGAGCGGTCGGCCCTCCACTTT. This codes for CASSFERSALHF.

The rearrangement joins TRBV30 to TRBJ1-2, with 7 bases that match TRBD1. Looked up from germline, CDR1 is GTSNPN and CDR2 is SVGIG (reference sequence). The CDR3 extends over 14 amino acids. V lost 0 bases and J lost 8; bases outside the gene matches: 9. The CDR3 protein is CAWSVQSGGRGYTF. In DNA, the CDR3 is TGTGCCTGGAGTGTACAGTCAGGGGGAAGAGGCTACACCTTC. Complete variable domain (other parts from reference TRBV30 and TRBJ1-2): SQTIHQWPATLVQPVGSPLSLECTVEGTSNPNLYWYRQAAGRGLQLLFYSVGIGQISSEVPQNLSASRPQDRQFILSSKKLLLSDSGFYLCAWSVQSGGRGYTFGSGTRLTVV.

The chain couples TRBV30 to TRBJ1-4; tentative D call: TRBD1 (6 bases). The V gene lost 5 bases and the J gene lost 7 bases, with 14 bases spanning the gap. Per the germline V gene, CDR1 is GTSNPN and CDR2 is SVGIG (reference sequence). The CDR3 runs to 13 residues. CDR3 amino acids: CAWAGELGEKLFF. CDR3 in DNA: TGTGCCTGGGCAGGGGAGTTGGGTGAAAAACTGTTTTTT.

The chain is built from TRBV7-2 and TRBJ1-6; 7 positions agree with TRBD1. CDR1 is SGHTA, CDR2 FQGNSA, per germline. J gave up 0 bases and V 5 bases, and 10 bases lay outside the gene matches. This CDR3 region has 18 residues. The DNA of the CDR3 is TGTGCCAGCAGCAGGGACAGCGCAATGAGCTCCTATAATTCACCCCTCCACTTT. Protein: CASSRDSAMSSYNSPLHF.

The V gene is TRBV29-1, the J gene TRBJ1-4; D possibly corresponds to TRBD1 (6 bases). The length of the CDR3 is 13 residues. V lost 6 bases and J 6 bases, leaving 14 bases between the germline ends. The germline CDR1 and CDR2 sequences are SQVTM and ANQGSEA. The CDR3 coding sequence is TGCAGCGTCCTTGGAGGGGGGGATGAAAAACTGTTTTTT. It codes for CSVLGGGDEKLFF.

V gene TRBV2 combines with J gene TRBJ1-2; 7 bases fit TRBD1. J lost 5 bases, V lost 6 bases, and 6 bases had no gene match. CDR1 is SNHLY and CDR2 is FYNNEI in the germline V gene. This CDR3 contains 13 residues. In DNA, the CDR3 is TGTGCCAGCAGGCCGACAGGGTGGTATGGCTACACCTTC. Its translation: CASRPTGWYGYTF.

V is TRBV7-3 and J is TRBJ1-1; D ambiguous. Germline CDR1 reads SGHTA; CDR2 reads FQGTGA. V was shortened by 2 bases and J by 4 bases, with 8 bases between the two germline ends. There are 13 residues in the CDR3. The DNA for the CDR3 is TGTGCCAGCAGCTTAGGAGTGGGCACTGAAGCTTTCTTT. Translated, it gives CASSLGVGTEAFF.

The chain is built from TRBV5-5 and TRBJ2-7; TRBD1 aligns across 7 bases. V was clipped by 2 bases and J by 0 bases; unmatched bases: 5. The CDR3 consists of 15 residues. The germline CDR1 and CDR2 sequences are SGHKS and YYEKEE (reference sequence). For the CDR3, the DNA is TGTGCCAGCAGCTTCGGACAGGTGGCCTCCTACGAGCAGTACTTC. Amino acid sequence: CASSFGQVASYEQYF.

The chain uses TRBV14 and TRBJ2-7; D call uncertain. The CDR3 has 14 residues. Germline lookup yields CDR1 SGHDN and CDR2 FVKESK. V lost 1 base and J 5 bases, leaving 12 bases between the germline ends. For the CDR3, the DNA is TGTGCCAGCAGCCAAGGCCCAGGTCGGCACGAGCAGTACTTC. This gives the protein CASSQGPGRHEQYF.

The chain recombines TRBV19 with TRBJ2-5; TRBD2 matches 7 bases. The CDR3 sequence is 13 residues long. CDR1 is LNHDA and CDR2 is SQIVND in the germline V gene (reference sequence). V gave up 10 bases and J gave up 5 bases; unmatched junction bases: 10. The CDR3 DNA follows: TGTGCCACTCTGGGAGGGAATCTGGAGACCCAGTACTTC. Translation: CATLGGNLETQYF.

Notes on this clone: The sample has other DNA sequences that encode this CDR3 too. The chain links TRBV9 to TRBJ1-1, with D unclear. CDR3 size: 14 residues. Germline lookup yields CDR1 SGDLS and CDR2 YYNGEE. Trimming pared 0 bases from V and 2 bases from J, leaving 8 bases between. This CDR3 is CASSVGGSNTEAFF. The CDR3 region has the DNA TGTGCCAGCAGCGTAGGCGGCAGCAACACTGAAGCTTTCTTT.

This chain links TRBV12-3 or TRBV12-4 with TRBJ2-7; TRBD2 might be the D (5 bases). The V gene lost 4 bases and the J gene lost 2 bases, with 9 bases spanning the gap. The CDR3 has 13 residues. The CDR3 here is CASSSEVTYEQYF. The CDR3 nucleotides read TGTGCCAGCAGTTCGGAGGTGACCTACGAGCAGTACTTC.

The genes are TRBV19 and TRBJ1-5, with TRBD1 matching 11 bases. Looked up from germline, CDR1 is LNHDA and CDR2 is SQIVND (reference sequence). The CDR3 loop spans 16 amino acids. The ends lost 4 bases at V and 4 bases at J; junction bases unmatched: 6. CDR3 coding DNA: TGTGCCAGTAGTAACCGGGACAGGGGGAGGAATCAGCCCCAGCATTTT. Translated, it gives CASSNRDRGRNQPQHF.

About this clone: One end of the junction fails to match germline, which may point to a read error. V usage is TRBV4-1 and J usage is TRBJ1-5; D perhaps matches TRBD1 (6 bases). The CDR3 consists of 18 residues. Looked up from germline, CDR1 is MGHRA and CDR2 is YSYEKL. DNA of the CDR3: TGCGCCAGCAGCGAAGAAGTCCCAGGGGCTTATAGCAATCAGCCCCAGCATTTT. Translated, it gives CASSEEVPGAYSNQPQHF.

The chain has TRBV6-5 and TRBJ2-7; 8 bases are shared with TRBD1. The junction had 9 bases not matched to a gene; V was cut back by 7 bases and J by 7 bases. CDR1 is MNHEY and CDR2 is SVGAGI in the germline V gene. This CDR3 region has 13 residues. The CDR3 DNA reads as TGTGCCAGCAAAGGACAGGGTGGTGGGGAGCAGTACTTC. Amino acids: CASKGQGGGEQYF.

This sequence joins TRBV10-3 and TRBJ2-1, with 12 bases lining up with TRBD2. The germline V gene encodes CDR1 ENHRY and CDR2 SYGVKD. The J segment lost 9 bases and the V segment lost 8 bases, leaving 11 bases of the junction unmatched. The CDR3 is 15 residues long. For the CDR3, the DNA is TGTGCCATCGATCGACTAGCGGGGGCGGTCGGTGAGCAGTTCTTC. Translated: CAIDRLAGAVGEQFF.

V gene TRBV4-3 combines with J gene TRBJ2-3; 11 positions agree with TRBD2. Germline lookup yields CDR1 LGHNA and CDR2 YSLEER. The length of the CDR3 is 18 residues. V trimming: 2 bases; J trimming: 3 bases; junction bases outside the gene matches: 10. The chain's CDR3 is CASSQKLLLAGGTDTQYF. The CDR3 DNA reads as TGCGCCAGCAGCCAAAAACTACTTCTAGCGGGGGGAACAGATACGCAGTATTTT.

The V call is TRBV25-1, the J call TRBJ1-6; D perhaps matches TRBD1 (5 bases). The CDR3 consists of 14 residues. Germline values: CDR1 MGHDK, CDR2 SYGVNS. The ends were cut back, 7 bases at V and 10 bases at J, with 17 bases in the middle. The CDR3 protein is CASTSRAGFSPLHF. The CDR3 DNA reads as TGTGCCAGCACCTCAAGGGCAGGGTTCTCACCCCTCCACTTT.

This chain uses TRBV11-3 with TRBJ2-2, with D unresolved. Germline V CDR1 and CDR2: SGHNT, YENEEA. This CDR3 spans 13 amino acids. The V gene lost 4 bases and the J gene lost 5 bases, with 8 bases spanning the gap. CDR3 region: CASSSRATGELFF. The CDR3 DNA reads as TGTGCCAGCAGCTCTAGAGCAACCGGGGAGCTGTTTTTT.